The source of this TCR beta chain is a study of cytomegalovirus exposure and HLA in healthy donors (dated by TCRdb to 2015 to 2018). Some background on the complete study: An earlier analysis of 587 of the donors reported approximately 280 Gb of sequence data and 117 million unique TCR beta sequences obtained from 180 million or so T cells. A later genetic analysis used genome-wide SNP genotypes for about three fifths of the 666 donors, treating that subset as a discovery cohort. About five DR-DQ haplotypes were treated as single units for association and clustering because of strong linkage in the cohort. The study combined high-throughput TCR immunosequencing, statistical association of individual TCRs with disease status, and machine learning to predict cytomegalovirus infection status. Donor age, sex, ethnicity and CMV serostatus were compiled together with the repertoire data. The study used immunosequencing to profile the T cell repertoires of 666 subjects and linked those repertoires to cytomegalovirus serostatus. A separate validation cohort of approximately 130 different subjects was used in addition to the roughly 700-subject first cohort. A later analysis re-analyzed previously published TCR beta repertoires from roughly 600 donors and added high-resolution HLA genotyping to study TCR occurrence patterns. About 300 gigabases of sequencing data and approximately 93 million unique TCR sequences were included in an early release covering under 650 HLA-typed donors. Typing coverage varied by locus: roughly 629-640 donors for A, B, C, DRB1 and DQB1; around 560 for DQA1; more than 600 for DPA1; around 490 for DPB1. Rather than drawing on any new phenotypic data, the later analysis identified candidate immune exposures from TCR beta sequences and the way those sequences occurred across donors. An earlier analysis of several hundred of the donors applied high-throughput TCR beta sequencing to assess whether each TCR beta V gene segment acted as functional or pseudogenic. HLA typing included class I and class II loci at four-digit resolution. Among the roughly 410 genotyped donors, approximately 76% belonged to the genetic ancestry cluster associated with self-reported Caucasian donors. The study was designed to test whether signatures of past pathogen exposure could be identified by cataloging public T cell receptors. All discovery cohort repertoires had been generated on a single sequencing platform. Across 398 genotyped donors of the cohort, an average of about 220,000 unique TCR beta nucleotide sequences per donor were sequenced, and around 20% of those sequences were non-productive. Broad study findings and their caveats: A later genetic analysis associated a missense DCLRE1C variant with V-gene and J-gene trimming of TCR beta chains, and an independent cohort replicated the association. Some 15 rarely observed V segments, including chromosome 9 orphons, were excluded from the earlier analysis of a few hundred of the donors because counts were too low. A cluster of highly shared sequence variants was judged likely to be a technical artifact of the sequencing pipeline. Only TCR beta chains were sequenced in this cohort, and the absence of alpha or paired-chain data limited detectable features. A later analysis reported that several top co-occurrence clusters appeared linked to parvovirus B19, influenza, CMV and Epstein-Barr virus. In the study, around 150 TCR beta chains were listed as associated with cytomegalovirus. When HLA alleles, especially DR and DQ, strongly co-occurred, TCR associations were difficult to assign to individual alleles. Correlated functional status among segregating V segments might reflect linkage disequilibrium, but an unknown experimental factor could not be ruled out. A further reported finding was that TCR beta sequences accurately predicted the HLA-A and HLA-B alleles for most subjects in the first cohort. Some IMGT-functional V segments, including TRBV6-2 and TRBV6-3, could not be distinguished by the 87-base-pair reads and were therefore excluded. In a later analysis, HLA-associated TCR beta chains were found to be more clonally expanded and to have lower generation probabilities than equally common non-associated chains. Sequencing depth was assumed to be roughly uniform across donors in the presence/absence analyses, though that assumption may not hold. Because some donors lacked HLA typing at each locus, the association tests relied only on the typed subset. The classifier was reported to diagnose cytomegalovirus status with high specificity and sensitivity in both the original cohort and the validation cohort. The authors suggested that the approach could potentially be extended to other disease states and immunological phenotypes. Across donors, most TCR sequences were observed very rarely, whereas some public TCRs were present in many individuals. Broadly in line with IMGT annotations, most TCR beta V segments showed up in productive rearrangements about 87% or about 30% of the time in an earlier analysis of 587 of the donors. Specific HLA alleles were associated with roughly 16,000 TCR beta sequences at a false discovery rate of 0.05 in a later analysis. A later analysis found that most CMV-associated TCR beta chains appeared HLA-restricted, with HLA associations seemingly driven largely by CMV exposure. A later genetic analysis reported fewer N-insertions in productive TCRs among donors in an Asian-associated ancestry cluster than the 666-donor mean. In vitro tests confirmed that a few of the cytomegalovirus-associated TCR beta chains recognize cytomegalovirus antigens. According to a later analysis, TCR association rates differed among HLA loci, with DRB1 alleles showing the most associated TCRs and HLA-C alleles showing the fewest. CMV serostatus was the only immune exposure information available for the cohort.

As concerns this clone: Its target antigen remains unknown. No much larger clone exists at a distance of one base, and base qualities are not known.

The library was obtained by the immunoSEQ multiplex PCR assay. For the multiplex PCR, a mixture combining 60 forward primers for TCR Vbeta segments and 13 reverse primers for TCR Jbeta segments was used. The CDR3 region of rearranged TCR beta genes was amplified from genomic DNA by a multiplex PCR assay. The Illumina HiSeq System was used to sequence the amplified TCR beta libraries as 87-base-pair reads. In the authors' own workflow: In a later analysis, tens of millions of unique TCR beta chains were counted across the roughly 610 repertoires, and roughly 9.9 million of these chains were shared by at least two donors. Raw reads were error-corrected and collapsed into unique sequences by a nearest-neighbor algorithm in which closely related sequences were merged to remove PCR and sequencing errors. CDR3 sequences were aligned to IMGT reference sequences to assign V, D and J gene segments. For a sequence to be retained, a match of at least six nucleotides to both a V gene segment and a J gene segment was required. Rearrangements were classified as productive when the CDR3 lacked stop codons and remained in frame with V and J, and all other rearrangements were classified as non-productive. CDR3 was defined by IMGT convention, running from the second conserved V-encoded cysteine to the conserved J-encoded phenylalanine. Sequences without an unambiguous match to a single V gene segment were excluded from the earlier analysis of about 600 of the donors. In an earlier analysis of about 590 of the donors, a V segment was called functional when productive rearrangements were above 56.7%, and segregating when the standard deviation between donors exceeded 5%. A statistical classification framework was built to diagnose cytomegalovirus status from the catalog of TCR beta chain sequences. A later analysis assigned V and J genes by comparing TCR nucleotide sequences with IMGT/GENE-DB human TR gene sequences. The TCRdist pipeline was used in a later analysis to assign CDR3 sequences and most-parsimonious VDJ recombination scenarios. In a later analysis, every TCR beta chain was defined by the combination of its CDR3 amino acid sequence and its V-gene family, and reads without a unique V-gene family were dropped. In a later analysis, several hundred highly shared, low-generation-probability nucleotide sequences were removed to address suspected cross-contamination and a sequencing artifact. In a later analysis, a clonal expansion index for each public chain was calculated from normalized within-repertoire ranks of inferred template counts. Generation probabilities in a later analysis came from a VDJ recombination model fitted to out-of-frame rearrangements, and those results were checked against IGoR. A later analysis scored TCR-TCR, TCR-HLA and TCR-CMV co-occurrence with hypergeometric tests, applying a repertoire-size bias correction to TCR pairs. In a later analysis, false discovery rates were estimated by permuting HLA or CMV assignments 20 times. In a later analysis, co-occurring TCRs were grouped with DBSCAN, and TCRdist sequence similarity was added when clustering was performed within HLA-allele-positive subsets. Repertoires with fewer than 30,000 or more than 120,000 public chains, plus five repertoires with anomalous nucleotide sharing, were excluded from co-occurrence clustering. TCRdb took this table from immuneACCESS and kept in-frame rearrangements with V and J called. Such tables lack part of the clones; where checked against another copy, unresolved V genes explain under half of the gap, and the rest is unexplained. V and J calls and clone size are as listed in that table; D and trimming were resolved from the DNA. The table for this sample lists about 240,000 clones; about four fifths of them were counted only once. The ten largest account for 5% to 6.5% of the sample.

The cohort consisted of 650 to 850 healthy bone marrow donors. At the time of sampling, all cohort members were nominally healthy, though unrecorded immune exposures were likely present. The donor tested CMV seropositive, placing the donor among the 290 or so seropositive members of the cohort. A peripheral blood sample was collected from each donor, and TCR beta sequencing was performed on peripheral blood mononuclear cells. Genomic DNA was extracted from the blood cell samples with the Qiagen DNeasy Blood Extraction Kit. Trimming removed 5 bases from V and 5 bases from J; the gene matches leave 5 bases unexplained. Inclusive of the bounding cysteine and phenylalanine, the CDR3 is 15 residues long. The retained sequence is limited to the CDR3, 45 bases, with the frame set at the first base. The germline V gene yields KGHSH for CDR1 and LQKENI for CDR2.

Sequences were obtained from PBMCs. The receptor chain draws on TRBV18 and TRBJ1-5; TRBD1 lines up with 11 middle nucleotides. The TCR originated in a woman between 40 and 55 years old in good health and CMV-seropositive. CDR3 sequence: CASSAGTGGHQPQHF. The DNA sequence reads TGTGCCAGCTCAGCCGGGACAGGGGGGCATCAGCCCCAGCATTTT.